A single sample gave rise to the 18 T cell receptor beta chains below, sequenced in a study of shared clonotypes between healthy human individuals. The repertoire was sequenced with immunoSEQ multiplex PCR; TCRdb's copy has only in-frame clones and lacks some. The sample comprises around 2,000,000 clones, about 95% of which are singletons, and 0.9% to 1.4% rests with the top ten. Naive CD8 populations comprised CD45RO-negative cells positively selected for CCR7, excluding terminally differentiated effector memory CD45RA+ cells. The sample taken for sequencing was naive CD8+ T cells sorted from blood. These receptor sequences come from a man aged 18-30 years in good health.

The chain links TRBV6-5 to TRBJ2-5, with 11 bases that match TRBD1. The CDR3 spans 15 residues. V lost 4 bases, J lost 5 bases, and 6 bases stayed unmatched. Germline assignment: CDR1 MNHEY and CDR2 SVGAGI. The CDR3 coding sequence is TGTGCCAGCAGTTCCCTAGGGGACAGGGGGGAGACCCAGTACTTC. It translates to CASSSLGDRGETQYF.

This chain uses TRBV7-9 with TRBJ1-5; D gene uncertain. The CDR3 is 14 amino acids. Trimming shortened V by 0 bases and J by 2 bases, and 5 bases separated the two germline ends. Germline lookup yields CDR1 SEHNR and CDR2 FQNEAQ (reference sequence). Here the CDR3 reads CASSLALGNQPQHF. The CDR3 nucleotides read TGTGCCAGCAGCTTAGCACTGGGCAATCAGCCCCAGCATTTT.

About this clone: A single base is all that separates this from a far larger clone, so a read error is likely. This rearrangement joins TRBV2 to TRBJ1-1; D unclear. The CDR3 covers 12 residues. Germline lookup yields CDR1 SNHLY and CDR2 FYNNEI. With 6 bases removed from V and 0 bases from J, the gap between germline ends came to 5 bases. In nucleotides, the CDR3 is TGTGCCAGCAGGTCCCTGAACACTGAAGCTTTCTTT. This sequence encodes CASRSLNTEAFF. Based on the CDR3 plus reference TRBV2 and TRBJ1-1, the full variable domain is EPEVTQTPSHQVTQMGQEVILRCVPISNHLYFYWYRQILGQKVEFLVSFYNNEISEKSEIFDDQFSVERPDGSNFTLKIRSTKLEDSAMYFCASRSLNTEAFFGQGTRLTVV.

The chain couples TRBV27 to TRBJ1-6; 7 bases match TRBD1. CDR1 MNHEY and CDR2 SMNVEV come from the germline V gene (reference sequence). Trimming removed 5 bases from V and 10 bases from J; junction bases left unmatched: 17. The CDR3 has 17 residues. The CDR3 region has the DNA TGTGCCAGCAGTCCCCTCCTAAGCGGAGGGGGCGTCTCACCCCTCCACTTT. Its protein is CASSPLLSGGGVSPLHF.

This clone was detected once. This chain links TRBV28 with TRBJ1-4; no definite D call. V lost 6 bases and J 8 bases, leaving 16 bases between the germline ends. The CDR3 is 14 amino acids. Germline assignment: CDR1 MDHEN and CDR2 SYDVKM. CDR3 bases: TGTGCCAGCAGAGCCGAAAGGGTCGGAGAAAAACTGTTTTTT. The encoded protein is CASRAERVGEKLFF.

The rearrangement links TRBV2 to TRBJ1-2; D is unresolved. Germline-derived CDR1 and CDR2 are SNHLY and FYNNEI. Deletions cut 3 bases from V and 2 bases from J, with 13 bases between. This CDR3 is 15 amino acids long. The CDR3 DNA follows: TGTGCCAGCAGTGATGGGCTCGGGCTAAACTATGGCTACACCTTC. Residues: CASSDGLGLNYGYTF.

Notes on this clone: Germline is not matched at one junction end, which may reflect a read error. This sequence joins TRBV7-9 and TRBJ2-7, with TRBD2 matching over 13 bases. The CDR3 contains 14 residues. Germline V CDR1 and CDR2: SEHNR, FQNEAQ (reference sequence). In DNA form, the CDR3 reads TGTGCCAGCAGCTCACCAGACGGGACTAGCGGGGACCACTTC. Amino acid sequence: CASSSPDGTSGDHF. The full variable domain, in which reference TRBV7-9 and TRBJ2-7 provide the parts outside the CDR3, is DTGVSQNPRHKITKRGQNVTFRCDPISEHNRLYWYRQTLGQGPEFLTYFQNEAQLEKSRLLSDRFSAERPKGSFSTLEIQRTEQGDSAMYLCASSSPDGTSGDHFGPGTRLTVT.

The J gene is TRBJ2-5, the V gene TRBV6-5; TRBD1 matches at 7 bases. Trimming took 6 bases from V and 4 from J; bases not matched to a gene: 11. The CDR3 runs 15 residues. The germline V gene has CDR1 MNHEY and CDR2 SVGAGI. This chain's CDR3 is CASSTGQIPGETQYF. DNA of the CDR3: TGTGCCAGCAGCACGGGACAGATCCCTGGAGAGACCCAGTACTTC.

The chain joins TRBV18 to TRBJ1-3; D ambiguous. In germline, CDR1 is KGHSH, CDR2 LQKENI. The CDR3 is 17 residues long. The V end lost 2 bases, the J end lost 4 bases, and 18 bases lay between the germline ends. In DNA form, the CDR3 reads TGTGCCAGCTCACCAATAGAGACGTGGGTACTCGGAAACACCATATATTTT. The encoded protein is CASSPIETWVLGNTIYF.

The V call is TRBV28, the J call TRBJ1-2, with 9 bases aligning to TRBD1. This CDR3 comprises 13 residues. Looked up from germline, CDR1 is MDHEN and CDR2 is SYDVKM. V gave up 5 bases and J gave up 6 bases; unmatched junction bases: 4. The CDR3 DNA sequence: TGTGCCAGCAGTGGGACAGGGAGAGATGGCTACACCTTC. Amino acid sequence: CASSGTGRDGYTF.

The chain is built from TRBV11-1 and TRBJ2-3, with 8 bases aligning to TRBD2. CDR1 is SGHAT and CDR2 is FQDESV in the germline V gene (reference sequence). V lost 3 bases and J lost 0; bases outside the gene matches: 8. This CDR3 comprises 17 residues. CDR3 loop: CASSFGSGAYSTDTQYF. The CDR3 DNA reads TGTGCCAGCAGCTTTGGTAGCGGGGCATATAGCACAGATACGCAGTATTTT.

The V gene is TRBV2, the J gene TRBJ2-3; TRBD2 agrees at 8 bases. The CDR3 sequence is 15 residues long. Unmatched junction bases numbered 7, after V lost 4 bases and J lost 4 bases. Per the germline V gene, CDR1 is SNHLY and CDR2 is FYNNEI. The CDR3: CASSAGTRGPDTQYF. The CDR3 DNA sequence: TGTGCCAGCAGTGCCGGGACTAGAGGCCCAGATACGCAGTATTTT. The variable domain in full, completed from reference TRBV2 and TRBJ2-3, reads EPEVTQTPSHQVTQMGQEVILRCVPISNHLYFYWYRQILGQKVEFLVSFYNNEISEKSEIFDDQFSVERPDGSNFTLKIRSTKLEDSAMYFCASSAGTRGPDTQYFGPGTRLTVL.

This chain uses TRBV11-2 with TRBJ2-5, with 7 bases that match TRBD1. Germline CDR1 and CDR2: SGHAT and FQNNGV. The J segment lost 4 bases and the V segment lost 0 bases, leaving 5 bases of the junction unmatched. The CDR3 is 15 residues long. DNA of the CDR3: TGTGCCAGCAGCTTAGATTTAGGGACAGTAGAGACCCAGTACTTC. Residues: CASSLDLGTVETQYF.

This chain joins TRBV5-4 and TRBJ2-7; no clear D gene. This CDR3 comprises 14 residues. Germline V gene lookup returns CDR1 SGHNT and CDR2 YYREEE (reference sequence). Trimming left V 0 bases short and J 6 bases short, with 13 bases between. As DNA, the CDR3 is TGTGCCAGCAGCTTGGAATTCCCCTCTAGCGAGCAGTACTTC. Protein sequence: CASSLEFPSSEQYF. Using reference TRBV5-4 and TRBJ2-7 for the parts outside the CDR3, the full variable domain is ETGVTQSPTHLIKTRGQQVTLRCSSQSGHNTVSWYQQALGQGPQFIFQYYREEENGRGNFPPRFSGLQFPNYSSELNVNALELDDSALYLCASSLEFPSSEQYFGPGTRLTVT.

V gene TRBV6-6 combines with J gene TRBJ2-7; tentative D call: TRBD2 (6 bases). The CDR3 has 14 residues. CDR1 is MNHNY and CDR2 is SVGAGI in the germline V gene (reference sequence). The germline V and J ends were trimmed by 5 bases and 2 bases, with 13 bases remaining between them. The CDR3 here is CASSAGSGAYEQYF. The CDR3 DNA reads as TGTGCCAGCAGTGCAGGTAGCGGAGCCTACGAGCAGTACTTC.

The V and J genes are TRBV6-5 and TRBJ1-4, with 7 bases that match TRBD1. The germline CDR1 and CDR2 sequences are MNHEY and SVGAGI. The length of the CDR3 is 16 residues. Trimming removed 4 bases from V and 0 bases from J; junction bases left unmatched: 5. The CDR3 DNA follows: TGTGCCAGCAGTTTAACAGGGGAGGCAACTAATGAAAAACTGTTTTTT. It specifies CASSLTGEATNEKLFF.

The rearrangement links TRBV11-2 to TRBJ1-1; possible D gene TRBD1, 5 bases. Germline CDR1 reads SGHAT; CDR2 reads FQNNGV. V shed 4 bases and J shed 5 bases, with 17 bases lying between them. This CDR3 has 15 amino acids. The CDR3 DNA follows: TGTGCCAGCAGCTCCCCAGACCAGGGATGGACTGAAGCTTTCTTT. Encoded protein: CASSSPDQGWTEAFF.

The table lists this clone with a count of one. The chain combines TRBV29-1 with TRBJ2-2; the match to TRBD1 covers 8 bases. In germline, CDR1 is SQVTM, CDR2 ANQGSEA. CDR3 length: 16 residues. The V gene end was trimmed by 0 bases and the J gene end by 6 bases; junction bases not matched to a gene: 9. The CDR3 sequence: CSVEDLAGGRPGELFF. The DNA for the CDR3 is TGCAGCGTTGAAGATCTGGCAGGGGGCAGACCCGGGGAGCTGTTTTTT.